The rows below give T cell receptor beta chains drawn from one sample of a study of cytomegalovirus exposure and HLA in healthy donors. Only in-frame clones appear in the TCRdb table, and some are missing; sequencing was by immunoSEQ multiplex PCR. Of about 180,000 clones in the sample, about 80% are singletons; the top ten hold roughly 0.64%. The sequenced material came from PBMCs. The origin of the receptors is a woman aged 40 to 55 in good health and CMV-seronegative. Both conserved end residues are part of each CDR3. The order of the fields is J gene, V gene, CDR3 protein.

TRBJ2-2 | TRBV7-6 | CASSQRRNTGELFF
TRBJ2-1 | TRBV7-9 | CASPSGGGFDEQFF
TRBJ2-3 | TRBV9 | CASSVRTYTDTQYF
TRBJ1-1 | TRBV6-5 | CASSSPSQGNTEAFF
TRBJ2-7 | TRBV11-2 | CASSLGLAGAYEQYF
TRBJ1-4 | TRBV7-6 | CASSLAGGEKLFF
TRBJ2-7 | TRBV6-1 | CASSAQHSYQQYF
TRBJ2-3 | TRBV5-1 | CASSPLAGGPDTQYF
TRBJ2-3 | TRBV7-9 | CASSFGWDRGTDTQYF
TRBJ2-2 | TRBV7-2 | CASSLGQRAGELFF
TRBJ2-7 | TRBV6-5 | CASRPLGGSSYEQYF
TRBJ2-5 | TRBV27 | CASSPRDLQETQYF
TRBJ1-1 | TRBV19 | CASSTGWTEAFF
TRBJ2-1 | TRBV6-5 | CASSYSTGGYNEQFF
TRBJ2-1 | TRBV30 | CAWSGFGNEQFF
TRBJ2-5 | TRBV25-1 | CASSDLDKETQYF
TRBJ2-7 | TRBV5-1 | CASSLVGTSGGSYEQYF
TRBJ1-2 | TRBV6-1 | CASRVDRFYGYTF
TRBJ2-1 | TRBV5-4 | CASSSKQGAQRFF
TRBJ1-2 | TRBV12-5 | CASGLETDYYVWGYTF
TRBJ2-1 | TRBV28 | CASSPPGGSSEQFF
TRBJ1-1 | TRBV5-1 | CASASTGVANTEAFF
TRBJ1-4 | TRBV28 | CASSLGGRVGEKLFF
TRBJ1-2 | TRBV7-2 | CASSSGQVLYGYTF
TRBJ2-7 | TRBV5-4 | CASSRGGFGYEQYF
TRBJ2-7 | TRBV4-1 | CASSQDRTSYEQYF
TRBJ2-2 | TRBV10-3 | CAISESNPSGGSGTGELFF
TRBJ2-1 | TRBV20-1 | CSATREYEQFF
TRBJ2-7 | TRBV7-2 | CASSLEGLAGAYEQYF
TRBJ2-7 | TRBV28 | CASSPRGVSEQYF
TRBJ2-7 | TRBV5-6 | CASSYGIQNPPYEQYF
TRBJ2-5 | TRBV7-7 | CASSWTGGPQETQYF
TRBJ1-2 | TRBV2 | CASSEARGRANYGYTF
TRBJ1-6 | TRBV5-1 | CASSLTGGPDSPLHF
TRBJ2-5 | TRBV9 | CASSIGLGQETQYF
TRBJ1-1 | TRBV19 | CASLDIDTEAFF
TRBJ2-1 | TRBV10-2 | CASSGGGGVSSYNEQFF
TRBJ1-1 | TRBV10-3 | CAISGDSRTEAFF
TRBJ1-5 | TRBV4-3 | CASSQDINQPQHF
TRBJ2-7 | TRBV28 | CASSFVGRAYEQYF
TRBJ2-7 | TRBV7-9 | CASSSTGGIAYEQYF
TRBJ2-1 | TRBV19 | CASSMDSRLGASNNEQFF
TRBJ2-1 | TRBV4-3 | CASSQGAGGEFNEQFF
TRBJ2-7 | TRBV19 | CASTAGGEDFLYEQYF
TRBJ2-5 | TRBV16 | CASSQSARGQETQYF
TRBJ1-2 | TRBV6-1 | CASRKPETGKDGYTF
TRBJ1-6 | TRBV6-1 | CASSDRTWDNSPLHF
TRBJ1-2 | TRBV28 | CASSSPEAPYGYTF
TRBJ1-2 | TRBV6-1 | CASSEEGTGYYGYTF
TRBJ2-2 | TRBV7-8 | CASSSLPGQGANTGELFF
TRBJ2-5 | TRBV6-5 | CASRRTQDQETQYF
TRBJ2-3 | TRBV27 | CASSSIGLAGGGTDTQYF
TRBJ2-2 | TRBV7-3 | CALQAPSGELFF
TRBJ1-1 | TRBV5-6 | CASSSQVYTEAFF
- | TRBV6-6 | CASTPGQAAYEQYF
TRBJ2-1 | TRBV7-9 | CASSLYFVAGGNEQFF
TRBJ2-7 | TRBV9 | CASSVSGDSSYEQYF